The rows below give T cell receptor beta chains drawn from one sample of a study of cytomegalovirus exposure and HLA in healthy donors. Here immunoSEQ multiplex PCR was the method, and the copy in TCRdb shows in-frame clones only, minus some. The sample contains roughly 140,000 clones, roughly 88% of which appear only once. The sequenced sample was PBMCs. These receptors all come from a woman younger than 30 in good health and CMV-seropositive. CDR3s include the opening cysteine and the closing phenylalanine or tryptophan. The D gene is left open where the match is weak. Clone size, where shown, is once, few, many, or a class for clones that have expanded.

cdr3_length d_call clone_size j_call v_call cdr3_aa cdr3_nt
17 . . TRBJ1-6 TRBV4-1 CASSGGATGTYNSPLHF TGCGCCAGCAGCGGAGGGGCGACGGGAACCTATAATTCACCCCTCCACTTT
14 TRBD1 few TRBJ2-7 TRBV6-5 CASSYADRDYEQYF TGTGCCAGCAGTTACGCCGACAGGGACTACGAGCAGTACTTC
11 . few TRBJ1-2 TRBV6-5 CASSYGLGYTF TGTGCCAGCAGTTACGGGCTTGGCTACACCTTC
15 TRBD2 . TRBJ2-7 TRBV11-2 CASSTEAGSSYEQYF TGTGCCAGCAGCACGGAAGCGGGGAGCTCCTACGAGCAGTACTTC
11 TRBD2 . TRBJ2-1 TRBV10-3 CAIGGGNEQFF TGTGCCATCGGCGGGGGGAATGAGCAGTTCTTC
14 TRBD2 . TRBJ2-3 TRBV2 CASVETSPTDTQYF TGTGCCAGCGTAGAGACTAGCCCCACAGATACGCAGTATTTT
15 TRBD1 once TRBJ2-5 TRBV7-2 CASSPGTAAQETQYF TGTGCCAGCAGCCCCGGGACAGCCGCCCAAGAGACCCAGTACTTC
14 . . TRBJ2-7 TRBV5-6 CASSLGGHSYEQYF TGTGCCAGCAGCTTGGGCGGACATTCCTACGAGCAGTACTTC
17 . once TRBJ1-6 TRBV7-6 CASSFAPSAGVRSPLHF TGTGCCAGCAGCTTCGCCCCCTCGGCCGGGGTTCGATCACCCCTCCACTTT
12 TRBD1 . TRBJ1-1 TRBV10-3 CASRQGSAEAFF TGTGCCAGTCGACAGGGGAGCGCTGAAGCTTTCTTT
15 . . TRBJ1-5 TRBV2 CASSEEFAGNQPQHF TGTGCCAGCAGTGAAGAGTTTGCCGGGAATCAGCCCCAGCATTTT
14 TRBD2 . TRBJ2-1 TRBV2 CASRGLAARNEQFF TGTGCCAGCAGAGGACTAGCGGCTCGGAATGAGCAGTTCTTC
14 TRBD1 . TRBJ1-2 TRBV2 CASRAGQGLYGYTF TGTGCCAGCAGGGCTGGACAGGGCCTCTATGGCTACACCTTC
13 . few TRBJ2-5 TRBV30 CAWTLGGGETQYF TGTGCCTGGACCCTAGGAGGCGGGGAGACCCAGTACTTC
14 . . TRBJ2-7 TRBV21-1 CASLSGAAMSEQYF TGTGCCAGCCTTAGCGGGGCGGCGATGAGCGAGCAGTACTTC
14 . . TRBJ1-2 TRBV19 CASSIGQINYGYTF TGTGCCAGTAGTATAGGGCAGATTAACTATGGCTACACCTTC
14 TRBD2 . TRBJ2-7 TRBV10-3 CAISGGLAAYEQYF TGTGCCATCAGTGGGGGACTAGCGGCCTACGAGCAGTACTTC
15 . . TRBJ1-3 TRBV21-1 CASSKGGSSGNTIYF TGTGCCAGCAGCAAAGGCGGGAGCTCTGGAAACACCATATATTTT
16 . . TRBJ2-5 TRBV28 CASKPGPQLQGETQYF TGTGCCTCGAAACCGGGCCCTCAGTTGCAGGGCGAGACCCAGTACTTC
17 TRBD1 . TRBJ2-3 TRBV4-3 CASSQEIQTGLTDTQYF TGCGCCAGCAGCCAAGAAATTCAGACAGGGCTCACAGATACGCAGTATTTT
16 . . TRBJ2-5 TRBV5-1 CASSLDRLGFQETQYF TGCGCCAGCAGCTTGGATAGACTCGGATTCCAAGAGACCCAGTACTTC
14 . . TRBJ2-2 TRBV7-6 CASSARGITGELFF TGTGCCAGCAGCGCCCGCGGGATCACCGGGGAGCTGTTTTTT
13 TRBD1 . TRBJ2-7 TRBV5-8 CASSSDRDYEQYF TGTGCCAGCAGCTCCGACAGGGACTACGAGCAGTACTTC
16 . . TRBJ2-6 TRBV27 CASRFLDNSGANVLTF TGTGCCAGCAGATTCCTCGACAATTCTGGGGCCAACGTCCTGACTTTC
14 . . TRBJ2-7 TRBV28 CASSFVHSSYEQYF TGTGCCAGCAGTTTCGTCCACAGCTCCTACGAGCAGTACTTC
15 TRBD1 . TRBJ2-2 TRBV5-1 CASSPATGSTGELFF TGCGCCAGCAGCCCCGCGACAGGGTCAACCGGGGAGCTGTTTTTT
14 . . TRBJ2-7 TRBV6-1 CASSENGRSYEQYF TGTGCCAGCAGTGAAAATGGTCGGTCCTACGAGCAGTACTTC
12 . . TRBJ2-2 TRBV7-9 CASIPLNGELFF TGTGCCAGCATCCCCCTTAATGGGGAGCTGTTTTTT
16 TRBD1 once TRBJ2-7 TRBV19 CASSLQAGTGFHEQYF TGTGCCAGTAGTCTGCAAGCCGGGACAGGGTTCCACGAGCAGTACTTC
16 TRBD1 . TRBJ2-3 TRBV18 CASSPPGQGARDTQYF TGTGCCAGCTCACCTCCGGGACAGGGGGCAAGAGATACGCAGTATTTT
15 TRBD1 . TRBJ1-1 TRBV7-3 CASSLTGGGGTEAFF TGTGCCAGCAGCTTGACAGGGGGAGGAGGTACTGAAGCTTTCTTT
14 . . TRBJ2-1 TRBV14 CASSPLGQDNEQFF TGTGCCAGCAGCCCTTTAGGACAAGACAATGAGCAGTTCTTC
14 . . TRBJ1-5 TRBV6-1 CASSEAWTGQPQHF TGTGCCAGCAGTGAAGCCTGGACTGGCCAGCCCCAGCATTTT
16 TRBD2 . TRBJ2-3 TRBV10-3 CAISGASGPRTDTQYF TGTGCCATCAGTGGGGCTAGCGGGCCACGCACAGATACGCAGTATTTT
15 . . TRBJ2-5 TRBV5-1 CASSLVGDTQETQYF TGCGCCAGCAGCTTGGTTGGGGACACCCAAGAGACCCAGTACTTC
13 . . TRBJ2-5 TRBV5-1 CASSRTPQETQYF TGCGCCAGCAGCCGGACACCTCAAGAGACCCAGTACTTC
13 . . TRBJ2-5 TRBV11-1 CASSFPATETQYF TGTGCCAGCAGCTTTCCAGCGACGGAGACCCAGTACTTC
14 . . TRBJ1-4 TRBV5-1 CASSLVPGSEKLFF TGCGCCAGCAGCTTGGTACCGGGTTCTGAAAAACTGTTTTTT
15 . . TRBJ1-4 TRBV11-2 CASSLPGQINEKLFF TGTGCCAGCAGCTTACCCGGACAGATTAATGAAAAACTGTTTTTT
16 . . TRBJ1-6 TRBV7-2 CASSLFGAGVNSPLHF TGTGCCAGCAGCTTATTCGGGGCAGGGGTTAATTCACCCCTCCACTTT
14 TRBD1 . TRBJ1-1 TRBV5-4 CASSVRTGGEKAFF TGTGCCAGCAGCGTACGGACAGGGGGCGAGAAAGCTTTCTTT
16 . . TRBJ2-7 TRBV4-1 CASSQKTPGSRTEQYF TGCGCCAGCAGCCAGAAGACCCCCGGGAGCCGGACCGAGCAGTACTTC
14 . once TRBJ1-3 TRBV29-1 CSVVVRHSGNTIYF TGCAGCGTTGTTGTCAGGCACTCTGGAAACACCATATATTTT
15 TRBD2 . TRBJ2-7 TRBV7-8 CASSLELDVAGEQYF TGTGCCAGCAGCTTAGAACTAGACGTAGCGGGAGAGCAGTACTTC
14 . . TRBJ1-1 TRBV9 CASSVAGGVGEAFF TGTGCCAGCAGCGTAGCTGGAGGGGTGGGTGAAGCTTTCTTT
15 . few TRBJ1-3 TRBV5-1 CASSLLPGSGNTIYF TGCGCCAGCAGCTTGCTCCCGGGCTCTGGAAACACCATATATTTT
15 TRBD2 many TRBJ2-7 TRBV15 CATSRGLAGAYEQYF TGTGCCACCAGCAGAGGACTAGCGGGAGCCTACGAGCAGTACTTC
14 . . TRBJ2-1 TRBV14 CASSQFEAYNEQFF TGTGCCAGCAGCCAATTTGAGGCGTACAATGAGCAGTTCTTC
15 . . TRBJ1-2 TRBV6-5 CASSYLGGEGSGYTF TGTGCCAGCAGTTATCTGGGCGGGGAGGGCTCTGGCTACACCTTC
14 TRBD1 . TRBJ1-6 TRBV27 CASQRTGNNSPLHF TGTGCCAGCCAGCGGACAGGCAATAATTCACCCCTCCACTTT
14 . . TRBJ1-1 TRBV19 CASSIRGVHTEAFF TGTGCCAGTAGTATAAGAGGTGTACACACTGAAGCTTTCTTT
18 . once TRBJ2-1 TRBV5-1 CASSPRTVGGMVGNEQFF TGCGCCAGCAGCCCCCGGACAGTCGGTGGGATGGTTGGCAATGAGCAGTTCTTC
15 . once TRBJ1-6 TRBV9 CASSVGYGGASPLHF TGTGCCAGCAGCGTAGGGTATGGGGGGGCTTCACCCCTCCACTTT
15 TRBD1 . TRBJ1-2 TRBV5-4 CASSLAPDRALGYTF TGTGCCAGCAGCTTGGCCCCCGACAGGGCGTTGGGCTACACCTTC